What follows is one T cell receptor beta chain and its context. Its antigen remains unidentified. The record originates from a study of OX40 agonist ivuxolimab in advanced cancers. Study at large: Hepatocellular carcinoma, melanoma, renal cell or head and neck cancer was diagnosed in the dose-escalation patients. Study-wide results and limits: There were also nonresponders showing low normalized T-cell clonal expansion. Low clonal expansion, among the lowest seen, marked partial responders at 0.1-3.0 mg/kg.

TCRdb's copy holds only in-frame clones and misses some; the assay was immunoSEQ multiplex PCR. Here the sample spans 68,000 or so clones, about 82% being singletons. Individuals having autoimmune disease history or systemic immunosuppression were not enrolled. Sequencing used CD4+ or CD8+ T cells sorted from blood, obtained in a trial of the OX40 agonist ivuxolimab. The receptor's source is an adult with an advanced solid tumor such as melanoma, head and neck, liver or kidney cancer.

Here the CDR3 reads CASSISNIPQETQYF. The CDR3 bases are TGTGCCAGTAGTATCTCTAACATCCCCCAAGAGACCCAGTACTTC. V usage is TRBV19 and J usage is TRBJ2-5, with D uncertain. CDR1 and CDR2 from the germline V gene are LNHDA and SQIVND (reference sequence). The CDR3 spans 15 residues. Trimming cost V 3 bases and J 1 base, with 12 bases left between them.